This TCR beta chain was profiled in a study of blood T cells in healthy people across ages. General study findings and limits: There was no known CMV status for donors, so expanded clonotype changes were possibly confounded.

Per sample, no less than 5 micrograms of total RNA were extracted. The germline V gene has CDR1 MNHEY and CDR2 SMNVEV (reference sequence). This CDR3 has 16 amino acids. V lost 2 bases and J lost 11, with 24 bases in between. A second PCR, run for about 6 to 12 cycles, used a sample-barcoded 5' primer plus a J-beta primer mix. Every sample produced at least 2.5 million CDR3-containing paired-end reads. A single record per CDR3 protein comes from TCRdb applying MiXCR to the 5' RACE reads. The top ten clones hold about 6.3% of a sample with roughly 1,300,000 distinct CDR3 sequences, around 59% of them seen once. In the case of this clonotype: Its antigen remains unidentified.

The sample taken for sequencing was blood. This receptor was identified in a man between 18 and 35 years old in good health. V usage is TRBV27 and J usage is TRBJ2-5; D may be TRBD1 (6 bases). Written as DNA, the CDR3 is TGTGCCAGCAGTTTAGTCGGGGCAGGGGCCCACAATGAGCAGTACTTC. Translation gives CASSLVGAGAHNEQYF.